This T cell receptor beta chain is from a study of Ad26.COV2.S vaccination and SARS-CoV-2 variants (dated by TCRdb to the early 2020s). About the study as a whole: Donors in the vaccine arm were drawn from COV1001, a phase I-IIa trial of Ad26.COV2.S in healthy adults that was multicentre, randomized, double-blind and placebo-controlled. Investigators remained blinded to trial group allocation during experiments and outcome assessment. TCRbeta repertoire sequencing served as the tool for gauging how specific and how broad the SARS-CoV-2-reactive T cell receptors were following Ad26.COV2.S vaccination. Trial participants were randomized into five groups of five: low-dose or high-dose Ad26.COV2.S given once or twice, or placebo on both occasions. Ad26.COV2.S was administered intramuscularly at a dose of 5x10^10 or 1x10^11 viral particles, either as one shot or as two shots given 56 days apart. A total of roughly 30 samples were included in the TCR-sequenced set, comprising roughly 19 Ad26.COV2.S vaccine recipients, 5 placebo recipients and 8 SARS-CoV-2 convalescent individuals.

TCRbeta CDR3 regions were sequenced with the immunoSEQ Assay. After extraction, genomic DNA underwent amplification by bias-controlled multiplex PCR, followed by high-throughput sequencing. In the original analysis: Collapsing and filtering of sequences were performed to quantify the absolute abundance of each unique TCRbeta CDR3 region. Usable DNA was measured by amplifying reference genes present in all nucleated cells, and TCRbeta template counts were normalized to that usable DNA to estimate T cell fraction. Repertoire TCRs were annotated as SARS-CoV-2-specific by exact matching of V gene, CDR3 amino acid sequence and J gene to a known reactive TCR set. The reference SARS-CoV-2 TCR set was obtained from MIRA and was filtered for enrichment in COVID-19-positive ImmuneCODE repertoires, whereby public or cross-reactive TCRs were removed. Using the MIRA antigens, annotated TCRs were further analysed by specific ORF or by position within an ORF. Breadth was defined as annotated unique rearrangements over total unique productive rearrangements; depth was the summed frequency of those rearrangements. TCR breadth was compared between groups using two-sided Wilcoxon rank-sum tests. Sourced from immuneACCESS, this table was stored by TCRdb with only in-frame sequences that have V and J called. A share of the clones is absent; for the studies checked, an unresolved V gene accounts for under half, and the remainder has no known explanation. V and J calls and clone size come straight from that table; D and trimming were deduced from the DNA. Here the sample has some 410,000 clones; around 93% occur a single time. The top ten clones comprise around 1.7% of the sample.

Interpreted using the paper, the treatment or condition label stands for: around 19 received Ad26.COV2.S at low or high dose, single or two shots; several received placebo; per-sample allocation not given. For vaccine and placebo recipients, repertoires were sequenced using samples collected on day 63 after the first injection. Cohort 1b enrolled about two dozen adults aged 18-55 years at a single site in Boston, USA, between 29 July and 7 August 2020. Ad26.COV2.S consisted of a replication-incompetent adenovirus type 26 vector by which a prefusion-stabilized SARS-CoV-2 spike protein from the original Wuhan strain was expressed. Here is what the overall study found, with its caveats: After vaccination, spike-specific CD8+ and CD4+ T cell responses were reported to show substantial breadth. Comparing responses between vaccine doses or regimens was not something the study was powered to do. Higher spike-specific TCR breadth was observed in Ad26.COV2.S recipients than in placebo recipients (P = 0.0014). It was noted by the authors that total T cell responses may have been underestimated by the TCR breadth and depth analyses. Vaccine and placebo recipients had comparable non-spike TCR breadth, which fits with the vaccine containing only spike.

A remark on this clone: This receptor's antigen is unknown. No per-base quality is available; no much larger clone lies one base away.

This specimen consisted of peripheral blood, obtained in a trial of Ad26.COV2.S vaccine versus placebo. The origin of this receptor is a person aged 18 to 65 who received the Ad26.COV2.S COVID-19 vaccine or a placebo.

The DNA is as follows: TGTGCCAGCAGCTTAGGGTGGCTAGCGGGGACAAATGAGCAGTTCTTC. This codes for CASSLGWLAGTNEQFF. Recombination joined TRBV7-2 with TRBJ2-1, with 9 bases aligning to TRBD2. CDR1 and CDR2, per the germline V gene, are SGHTA and FQGNSA. The CDR3, from cysteine to phenylalanine, totals 16 residues. This entry keeps only the CDR3 DNA: 48 bases, framed from base 1. V trim: 1 base; J trim: 7 bases; unmatched bases: 8.